The 7 T cell receptor beta chains presented below share a single source sample, sequenced in a study of T cell clonality in common variable immunodeficiency. Generated by immunoSEQ multiplex PCR, the TCRdb table keeps only in-frame clones and is missing some. This sample comprises approximately 37,000 clones, none seen once only. The sequencing sample was made of peripheral blood mononuclear cells. These receptors came from a person aged 18 to 75 in good health.

This clone was observed many times. The read comes to an end 3 residues before the CDR3 does, leaving the germline J gene to fill in the end. The chain has TRBV6-1 and TRBJ2-3; D unresolved. This CDR3 is 12 amino acids long. The germline CDR1 and CDR2 sequences are MNHNS and SASEGT. The part of the CDR3 DNA that was read is TGTGCCAGCAGTGAACGCGTAACGACG. Its translation: CASSERVTT. The whole CDR3 sequence reads CASSERVTTQYF.

For this clone: From the germline J gene comes the end of the CDR3, since the read stops 3 residues before it. The chain couples TRBV20-1 to TRBJ2-7; D possibly matches TRBD1 or TRBD2 (5 bases each). The CDR3 sequence is 17 residues long. CDR1 and CDR2 from the germline V gene are DFQATT and SNEGSKA (reference sequence). Trimming cost V 6 bases and J 2 bases, with 26 bases left between them. CDR3 loop: CSAEGQSRAGSPYEQYF. The part of the CDR3 DNA that was read is TGCAGTGCAGAGGGTCAATCGAGAGCAGGGTCTCCCTACGAG.

The sample holds many counts of this clone. Incomplete CDR3 DNA: TGTGCCAGCGGGCAGGAACAAGAGACC. As protein: CASGQEQET. The full CDR3 protein is CASGQEQETQYF. V and J are TRBV5-4 and TRBJ2-5; D is uncertain. The CDR3 end falls 3 residues outside the read, so it is completed with the germline J gene. V gave up 7 bases and J gave up 2 bases, with 9 bases separating them. The germline CDR1 and CDR2 sequences are SGHNT and YYREEE (reference sequence). The CDR3 covers 12 residues.

This clone has ten or more counts. The read finishes 3 residues shy of the CDR3 end, and the germline J gene is used to complete it. The chain joins TRBV19 to TRBJ2-4, with a possible D match to TRBD1 (6 bases). The CDR3 spans 17 residues. Germline CDR1 reads LNHDA; CDR2 reads SQIVND (reference sequence). V was cut by 1 base and J by 2 bases, with 15 bases left in between. The sequenced CDR3 bases are TGTGCCAGTAGTATAGTAACAGGGTGGCGGTCCAAAAACATT. It yields the protein CASSIVTGWRSKNI. The complete CDR3 protein is CASSIVTGWRSKNIQYF.

This clone appeared many times. The read gets to within 3 residues of the CDR3 end, and the germline J gene fills in the rest. V and J are TRBV20-1 and TRBJ2-1, with TRBD2 identical over 7 bases. Germline trimming cut 5 bases from V and 9 bases from J; bases unmatched to any gene: 16. There are 15 residues in the CDR3. The germline CDR1 and CDR2 sequences are DFQATT and SNEGSKA (reference sequence). CDR3 sequence reads: CSADERDAISREQFF. CDR3 DNA (partial): TGCAGTGCTGATGAGCGGGACGCAATAAGCCGTGAG.

This clone was seen repeatedly, ten times or more. The missing CDR3 end, 3 residues past where the read stops, is filled in from the germline J gene. The V call is TRBV5-1, the J call TRBJ2-1, with 10 positions matching TRBD1. V shed 2 bases, J shed 8 bases, and the junction held 7 bases outside the gene matches. CDR1 SGHRS and CDR2 YFSETQ come from the germline V gene. This CDR3 comprises 15 residues. The chain's CDR3 is CASSLGTGESYEQFF. The sequenced part of the CDR3 DNA is TGCGCCAGCAGCTTAGGGACAGGGGAATCCTATGAG.

The table lists this clone with many counts. The read is 3 residues too short to cover the CDR3 end, so that end is filled in from the germline J gene. V is TRBV12-3 or TRBV12-4 and J is TRBJ1-4, with 8 bases identical to TRBD1. The CDR3 spans 13 residues. V was pared by 6 bases and J by 8 bases, with 5 bases of the junction left unmatched. The CDR3 DNA, read in part, is TGTGCCAGCAGCCAGGACAGGGTGGAAAAA. Translated, it gives CASSQDRVEK. The whole CDR3 protein is CASSQDRVEKLFF.